The TCR beta chain described here comes from a study of T-cell reconstitution after alpha-beta-depleted transplantation in children. Germline V gene data show CDR1 as SGHTA and CDR2 as FQGNSA. This CDR3 contains 14 residues. V lost 3 bases and J lost 4, with 13 bases in between. Unique molecular identifiers were incorporated into the prepared TCRbeta library. TCRdb re-called the PCR reads with MiXCR, one entry per CDR3 protein. The sample has hundreds of thousands of distinct CDR3 sequences, approximately 17% seen once; the top ten hold 1.1%. This clonotype was observed many times. The gene calls are TRBV7-2 and TRBJ2-7; D gene ambiguous. This clonotype was sampled from a human donor who donated a stem cell graft to a child with acute myeloid leukemia. The sequences come from PBMCs from the stem cell graft donor, collected from the stem cell graft. As DNA, the CDR3 is TGTGCCAGCAGCTTTGCCACTCTCTGGTACGAGCAGTACTTC. Protein product: CASSFATLWYEQYF.